A selection of T cell receptor beta chains follows, all from one sample in a study of T-cell reconstitution after alpha-beta-depleted transplantation in children. TCRdb itself ran the PCR reads through MiXCR, one entry per CDR3 protein. The profile covers around 380,000 distinct CDR3 sequences, with approximately 10% appearing a single time and roughly 5.5% taken by the ten largest. The material was PBMCs from the stem cell graft donor, obtained from the stem cell graft. These TCRs come from a human donor who donated a stem cell graft to a child with acute myeloid leukemia. Each CDR3 is given with its conserved first and last residue. The D gene is left open where the match is weak. Size tells how often a clone was seen (once, few, many) or the class of an expanded clone, and some rows leave it out.

v_call	d_call	clone_size	j_call	cdr3_nt	cdr3_aa
TRBV15	NA	NA	TRBJ2-7	TGTGCCACCAGCAGAGAACAGGGAGCCGTAGACGAGCAGTACTTC	CATSREQGAVDEQYF
TRBV7-2	NA	NA	TRBJ2-1	TGTGCCAGCAGCCCCTTAATGGAGCAGTTCTTC	CASSPLMEQFF
TRBV20-1	NA	few	TRBJ1-4	TGCAGTGCTGAAATGGCAACTAATGAAAAACTGTTTTTT	CSAEMATNEKLFF
TRBV5-1	NA	many	TRBJ1-1	TGCGCCAGCAGCTTGGACAAGAACACTGAAGCTTTCTTT	CASSLDKNTEAFF
TRBV3-1	NA	few	TRBJ2-2	TGTGCCAGCAGCCAGTTATATCCGCTGGCCGGGGAGCTGTTTTTT	CASSQLYPLAGELFF
TRBV11-1	NA	few	TRBJ1-2	TGTGCCAGCAGCTCGACGTACGGGACCCGTAGCAAGTGGGCTAACTATGGCTACACCTTC	CASSSTYGTRSKWANYGYTF
TRBV20-1	NA	many	TRBJ1-5	TGCAGTGCTAGAAGGAAGACAAATTGGCTCGAGCCCCAGCGCTTCGTGCATTTT	CSARRKTNWLEPQRFVHF
TRBV4-1	NA	few	TRBJ1-5	TGCGCCAGCAGCCATTCGTGGGGGAATCAGCCCCAGCATTTT	CASSHSWGNQPQHF
TRBV3-1	NA	NA	TRBJ2-7	TGTGCCAGCAGCCAAGGTACAAAATACGAGCAGTACTTC	CASSQGTKYEQYF
TRBV5-1	TRBD2	many	TRBJ2-1	TGCGCCAGCAGCTTGGGGACTAGCGGGAGTTACAATGAGCAGTTCTTC	CASSLGTSGSYNEQFF
TRBV25-1	NA	many	TRBJ2-1	TGTGCCAGCAGTGAGGGGAATGAGCAGTTCTTC	CASSEGNEQFF
TRBV5-1	NA	few	TRBJ1-5	TGCGCCAGCAGCCCAGACACGGGCAATCAGCCCCAGCATTTT	CASSPDTGNQPQHF
TRBV4-1	NA	few	TRBJ1-5	TGCGCCAGCAGCCAAGAGGCAACGGGGTTTAGCAATCAGCCCCAGCATTTT	CASSQEATGFSNQPQHF
TRBV28	TRBD2	NA	TRBJ2-7	TGTGCCAGCAGACCCGGGACTAGCGGCGCCTACGAGCAGTACTTC	CASRPGTSGAYEQYF
TRBV21-1	NA	NA	TRBJ1-2	TGTGCCAGCAGGCCCAACAACTATGGCTACACCTTC	CASRPNNYGYTF
TRBV5-4	TRBD2	many	TRBJ2-1	TGTGCCAGCAGCTTGGGGATTACTAGCGGGAGAGGATGGACGGACAATGAGCAGTTCTTC	CASSLGITSGRGWTDNEQFF
TRBV6-2/TRBV6-3	NA	few	TRBJ1-1	TGTGCCAGCAGCCGGGGACAAGGAGCTTTCTTT	CASSRGQGAFF
TRBV7-2	TRBD2	NA	TRBJ2-1	TGTGCCAGCAGCACCTCCGGGACTAGCACTGAGCAGTTCTTC	CASSTSGTSTEQFF
TRBV7-2	NA	many	TRBJ2-7	TGTGCCAGCAGCTCTCAGACGGCCTCCTACGAGCAGTACTTC	CASSSQTASYEQYF
TRBV5-1	TRBD1	few	TRBJ1-5	TGCGCCAGCAGCTCCGTTCCAGGGGGCGATCAGCCCCAGCATTTT	CASSSVPGGDQPQHF
TRBV12-3/TRBV12-4	NA	NA	TRBJ1-1	TGTGCCAGCAGTTTTCAACCCCCCTCATCGGACACTGAAGCTTTCTTT	CASSFQPPSSDTEAFF
TRBV29-1	NA	NA	TRBJ2-7	TGCAGCGTTGCGGGGGCGTCCGAGCAGTACTTC	CSVAGASEQYF
TRBV10-3	TRBD2	NA	TRBJ2-1	TGTGCCATCAGTGGATTACTCCCTAGCGGGAGTTCCGTGTACAATGAGCAGTTCTTC	CAISGLLPSGSSVYNEQFF
TRBV29-1	NA	few	TRBJ1-6	TGCAGCGTATTGGATATGTGGGATTCACCCCTCCACTTT	CSVLDMWDSPLHF
TRBV10-3	NA	NA	TRBJ1-5	TGTGCCATCAGTGAGTCGGGAAGAACTTCGGTTAGCAATCAGCCCCAGCATTTT	CAISESGRTSVSNQPQHF
TRBV6-5	TRBD1	once	TRBJ2-3	TGTGCCAGCAGTTCGGGACAGGGGGCCACAGATCCGCAGTATTTT	CASSSGQGATDPQYF
TRBV5-1	NA	few	TRBJ2-5	TGCGCCAGCAGCACGTTTTTAGGAGGGGAAGAGACCCAGTACTTC	CASSTFLGGEETQYF
TRBV15	NA	NA	TRBJ1-4	TGTGCCACCAGCAGAGGGTCTGATAATGAAAAACTGTTTTTT	CATSRGSDNEKLFF
TRBV10-3	NA	NA	TRBJ2-2	TGTGCCATCAGTGATTGGAGTCGTAGCACCGGGGAGCTGTTTTTT	CAISDWSRSTGELFF